Sequencing of this TCR beta chain was carried out in a study of T cell responses to AZD1222 COVID-19 vaccine. Germline CDR1 is SGHAT and CDR2 is FQNNGV. The V segment lost 2 bases and the J segment 5 bases; nucleotides outside the gene matches: 6. CDR3 length equals 16 residues. TCRdb keeps only in-frame clones here, not all; method: immunoSEQ multiplex PCR. The sample yields 100,000 to 150,000 clones, 75% to 95% seen once. The clonotype originates from an adult who received the MenACWY meningococcal vaccine as a control. The source material was peripheral blood, sampled 28 days after the second dose of the MenACWY control vaccine. The chain carries TRBV11-2 and TRBJ1-2, with TRBD1 matching over 12 bases. CDR3 sequence: CASSLFRDRGPYGYTF. CDR3 coding DNA: TGTGCCAGCAGCTTATTCCGGGACAGGGGGCCTTATGGCTACACCTTC.